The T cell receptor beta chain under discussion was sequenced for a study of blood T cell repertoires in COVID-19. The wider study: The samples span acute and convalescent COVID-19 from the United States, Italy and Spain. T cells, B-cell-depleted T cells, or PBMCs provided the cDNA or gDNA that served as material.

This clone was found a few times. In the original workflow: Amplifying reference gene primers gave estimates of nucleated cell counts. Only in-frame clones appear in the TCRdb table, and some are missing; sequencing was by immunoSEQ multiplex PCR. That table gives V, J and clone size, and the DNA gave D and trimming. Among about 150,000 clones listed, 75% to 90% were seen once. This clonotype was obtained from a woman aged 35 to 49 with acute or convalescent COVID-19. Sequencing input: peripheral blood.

The CDR3 DNA follows: TGTGCCAGCAGTGTGGCCACCTTGAACGAGCAGTACTTC. Amino acid sequence: CASSVATLNEQYF. The chain is built from TRBV2 and TRBJ2-7; D is ambiguous. Germline V gives CDR1 SNHLY, CDR2 FYNNEI. This CDR3 comprises 13 residues. V shed 4 bases and J shed 5 bases, with 12 bases lying between them.